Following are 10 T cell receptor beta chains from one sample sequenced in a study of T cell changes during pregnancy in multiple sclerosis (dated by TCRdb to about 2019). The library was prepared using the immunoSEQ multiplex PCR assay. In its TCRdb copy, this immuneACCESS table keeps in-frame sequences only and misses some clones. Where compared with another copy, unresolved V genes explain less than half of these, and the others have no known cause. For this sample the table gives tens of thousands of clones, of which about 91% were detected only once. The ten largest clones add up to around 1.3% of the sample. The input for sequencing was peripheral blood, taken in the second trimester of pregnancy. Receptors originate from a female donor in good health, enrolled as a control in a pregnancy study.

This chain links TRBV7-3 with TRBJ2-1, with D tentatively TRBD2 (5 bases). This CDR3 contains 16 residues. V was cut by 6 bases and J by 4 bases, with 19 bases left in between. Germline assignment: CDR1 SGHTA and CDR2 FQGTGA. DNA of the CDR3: TGTGCCAGCAGTATTCAACTAGTTTCCTCTTACAATGAGCAGTTCTTC. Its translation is CASSIQLVSSYNEQFF. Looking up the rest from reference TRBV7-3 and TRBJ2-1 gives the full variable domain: GAGVSQTPSNKVTEKGKYVELRCDPISGHTALYWYRQSLGQGPEFLIYFQGTGAADDSGLPNDRFFAVRPEGSVSTLKIQRTERGDSAVYLCASSIQLVSSYNEQFFGPGTRLTVL.

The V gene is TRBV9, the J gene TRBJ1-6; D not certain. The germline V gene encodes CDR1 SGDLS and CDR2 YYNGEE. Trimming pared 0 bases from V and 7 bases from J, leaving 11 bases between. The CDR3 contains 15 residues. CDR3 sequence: CASSVVVGTNSPLHF. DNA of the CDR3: TGTGCCAGCAGCGTAGTGGTCGGTACCAATTCACCCCTCCACTTT. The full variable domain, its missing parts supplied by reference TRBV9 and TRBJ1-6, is DSGVTQTPKHLITATGQRVTLRCSPRSGDLSVYWYQQSLDQGLQFLIQYYNGEERAKGNILERFSAQQFPDLHSELNLSSLELGDSALYFCASSVVVGTNSPLHFGNGTRLTVT.

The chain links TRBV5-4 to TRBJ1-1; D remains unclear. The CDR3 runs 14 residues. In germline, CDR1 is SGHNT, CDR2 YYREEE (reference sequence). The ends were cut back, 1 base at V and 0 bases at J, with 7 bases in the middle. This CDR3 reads CASSLMSMNTEAFF. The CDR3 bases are TGTGCCAGCAGCTTGATGAGCATGAACACTGAAGCTTTCTTT.

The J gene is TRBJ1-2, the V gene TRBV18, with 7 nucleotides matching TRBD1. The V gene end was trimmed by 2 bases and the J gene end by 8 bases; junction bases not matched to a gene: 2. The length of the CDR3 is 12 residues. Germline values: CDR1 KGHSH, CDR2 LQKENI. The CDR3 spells CASSPTGDGYTF. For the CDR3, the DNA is TGTGCCAGCTCACCAACAGGGGACGGCTACACCTTC.

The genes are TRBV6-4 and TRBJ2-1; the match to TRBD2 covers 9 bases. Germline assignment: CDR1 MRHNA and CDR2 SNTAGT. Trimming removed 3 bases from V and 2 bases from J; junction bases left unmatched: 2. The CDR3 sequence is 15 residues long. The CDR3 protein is CASSEIAGAYNEQFF. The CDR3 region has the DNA TGTGCCAGCAGTGAAATAGCGGGAGCCTACAATGAGCAGTTCTTC.

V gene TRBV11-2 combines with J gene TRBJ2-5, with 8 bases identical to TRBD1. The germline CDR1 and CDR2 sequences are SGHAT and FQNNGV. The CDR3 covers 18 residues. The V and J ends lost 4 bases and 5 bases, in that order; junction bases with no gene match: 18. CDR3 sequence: CASSSLWETGAVRETQYF. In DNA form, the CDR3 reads TGTGCCAGCAGCTCCCTTTGGGAGACAGGGGCCGTCCGGGAGACCCAGTACTTC.

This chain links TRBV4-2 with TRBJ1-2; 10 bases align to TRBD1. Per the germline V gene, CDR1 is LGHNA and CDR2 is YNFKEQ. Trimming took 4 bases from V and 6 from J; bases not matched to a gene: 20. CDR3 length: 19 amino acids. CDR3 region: CASSPGLIRQGALGDGYTF. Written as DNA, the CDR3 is TGTGCCAGCAGCCCCGGGCTCATCCGACAGGGGGCTTTAGGGGATGGCTACACCTTC.

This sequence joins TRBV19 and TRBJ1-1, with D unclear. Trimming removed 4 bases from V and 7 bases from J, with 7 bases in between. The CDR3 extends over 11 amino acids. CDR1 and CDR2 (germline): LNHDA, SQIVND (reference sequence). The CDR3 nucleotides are TGTGCCAGTAGTACTGCAGTTGAAGCTTTCTTT. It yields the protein CASSTAVEAFF.

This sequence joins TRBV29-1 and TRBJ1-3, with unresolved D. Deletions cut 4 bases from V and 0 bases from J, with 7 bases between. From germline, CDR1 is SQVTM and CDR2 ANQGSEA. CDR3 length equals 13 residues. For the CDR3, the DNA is TGCAGCGTTGTAATCAGCTCTGGAAACACCATATATTTT. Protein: CSVVISSGNTIYF.

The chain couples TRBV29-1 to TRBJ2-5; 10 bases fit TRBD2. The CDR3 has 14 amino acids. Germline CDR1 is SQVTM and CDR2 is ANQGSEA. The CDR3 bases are TGCAGTCAGCGGGGGGGAGAAGGAGGAGAGACCCAGTACTTC. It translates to CSQRGGEGGETQYF.